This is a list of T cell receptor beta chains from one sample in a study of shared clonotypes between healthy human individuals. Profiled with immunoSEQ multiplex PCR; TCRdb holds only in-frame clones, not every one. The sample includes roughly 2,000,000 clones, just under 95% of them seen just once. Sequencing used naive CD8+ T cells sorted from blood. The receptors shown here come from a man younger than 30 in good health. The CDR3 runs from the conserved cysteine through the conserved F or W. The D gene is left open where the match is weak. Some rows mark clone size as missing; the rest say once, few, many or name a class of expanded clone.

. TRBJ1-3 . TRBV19 TGTGCCACCAGGTTGACAGGATTCTCTGGAAACACCATATATTTT CATRLTGFSGNTIYF
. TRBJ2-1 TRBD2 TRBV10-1 TGCGCCAGCAGTGAGTCGCTAGCGGGGAGAAATGAGCAGTTCTTC CASSESLAGRNEQFF
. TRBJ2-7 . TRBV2 TGTGCCAGCAGTGAAGCGCTTTTGGTGGCGAGGGACTACGAGCAGTACTTC CASSEALLVARDYEQYF
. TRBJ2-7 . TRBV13 TGTGCCAGCAGCCGCCGGGGCTCCTACGAGCAGTACTTC CASSRRGSYEQYF
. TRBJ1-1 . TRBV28 TGTGCCAGCAGCGAGGGACAGAACACTGAAGCTTTCTTT CASSEGQNTEAFF
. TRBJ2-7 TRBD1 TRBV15 TGTGCCACCAGCCCCCGGGGACAGCCCTACGAGCAGTACTTC CATSPRGQPYEQYF
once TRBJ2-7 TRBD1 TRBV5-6 TGTGCCAGCAGCCAAGGGACAGGACCCTCCTACGAGCAGTACTTC CASSQGTGPSYEQYF
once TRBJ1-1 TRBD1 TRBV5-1 TGCGCCAGCAGCTTGGGACAGGGGGCTGAAGCTTTCTTT CASSLGQGAEAFF
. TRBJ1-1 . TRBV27 TGTGCCAGCAGTCCACGCCGGGCCGGTGAAGCTTTCTTT CASSPRRAGEAFF
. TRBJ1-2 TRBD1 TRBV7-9 TGTGCCAGCAGCCCTCCGGGACAGGGGGCTGGAAGTGGCTACACCTTC CASSPPGQGAGSGYTF
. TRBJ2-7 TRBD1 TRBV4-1 TGCGCCAGCAGCCAACCGGGACAGGGGAATGGAGAGCAGTACTTC CASSQPGQGNGEQYF
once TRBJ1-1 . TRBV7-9 TGTGCCACCACTCGACAGCACACTGAAGCTTTCTTT CATTRQHTEAFF
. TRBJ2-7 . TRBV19 TGTGCCAGTAGTATAGATTCGGAGGGCCACGAGCAGTACTTC CASSIDSEGHEQYF
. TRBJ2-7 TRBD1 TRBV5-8 TGTGCCAGCAGCCCACTCCAGGGGGCATTCTCCTACGAGCAGTACTTC CASSPLQGAFSYEQYF
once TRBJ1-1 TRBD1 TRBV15 TGTGCCACCAGCAGCGGAGGGTCCGGGACAGCTGAAGCTTTCTTT CATSSGGSGTAEAFF
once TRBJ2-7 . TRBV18 TGTGCCAGCTCACCAGATCAGGGCCAAGCGTACGAGCAGTACTTC CASSPDQGQAYEQYF
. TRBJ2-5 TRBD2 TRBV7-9 TGTGCCAGCAGCGACGGGACTAGCGGGGGTCAGACCCAGTACTTC CASSDGTSGGQTQYF
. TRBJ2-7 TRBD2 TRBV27 TGTGCCAGCAGGGCTAGCGGGGGACCCCTGGAGCAGTACTTC CASRASGGPLEQYF
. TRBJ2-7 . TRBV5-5 TGTGCCAGCAGCGCTTACCGGGACACCTCATACTACGAGCAGTACTTC CASSAYRDTSYYEQYF
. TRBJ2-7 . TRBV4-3 TGCGCCAGCAGCCAAGATCGGACGGGGCCTTCCTACGAGCAGTACTTC CASSQDRTGPSYEQYF
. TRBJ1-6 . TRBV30 TGTGCCTGGAGTATGCCCGTTAAGTCCCTCCACTTT CAWSMPVKSLHF
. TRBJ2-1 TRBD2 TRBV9 TGTGCCAGCAGCGACGGACTAGCGGCCTTTGAGCAGTTCTTC CASSDGLAAFEQFF
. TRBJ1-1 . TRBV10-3 TGTGCCATCAGTGAGAACATCTATGCGGATGCTGAAGCTTTCTTT CAISENIYADAEAFF
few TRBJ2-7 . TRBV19 TGTGCCAGTAGTATAAGGGCCTCCGGGGAGCAGTACTTC CASSIRASGEQYF
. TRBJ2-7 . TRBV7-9 TGTGCCGGCGCTCAGGGTTCCTACGAGCAGTACTTC CAGAQGSYEQYF
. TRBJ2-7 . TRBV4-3 TGCGCCAGCAGCCATTCTGCCCATAGTGTTTACGAGCAGTACTTC CASSHSAHSVYEQYF
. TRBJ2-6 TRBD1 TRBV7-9 TGTGCCAGCAGCGGCCGATCCTTACAGGGGGCTGGGGCCAACGTCCTGACTTTC CASSGRSLQGAGANVLTF
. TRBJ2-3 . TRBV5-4 TGTGCCAGCAGCGCAGAGATCCAAGATACGCAGTATTTT CASSAEIQDTQYF
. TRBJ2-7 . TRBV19 TGTGCCAGTAGCTCCCCCACCGAGCAGTACTTC CASSSPTEQYF
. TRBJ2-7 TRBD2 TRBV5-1 TGCGCCAGCAGCTTGGAGGCTAGCGGGACCTACGAGCAGTACTTC CASSLEASGTYEQYF